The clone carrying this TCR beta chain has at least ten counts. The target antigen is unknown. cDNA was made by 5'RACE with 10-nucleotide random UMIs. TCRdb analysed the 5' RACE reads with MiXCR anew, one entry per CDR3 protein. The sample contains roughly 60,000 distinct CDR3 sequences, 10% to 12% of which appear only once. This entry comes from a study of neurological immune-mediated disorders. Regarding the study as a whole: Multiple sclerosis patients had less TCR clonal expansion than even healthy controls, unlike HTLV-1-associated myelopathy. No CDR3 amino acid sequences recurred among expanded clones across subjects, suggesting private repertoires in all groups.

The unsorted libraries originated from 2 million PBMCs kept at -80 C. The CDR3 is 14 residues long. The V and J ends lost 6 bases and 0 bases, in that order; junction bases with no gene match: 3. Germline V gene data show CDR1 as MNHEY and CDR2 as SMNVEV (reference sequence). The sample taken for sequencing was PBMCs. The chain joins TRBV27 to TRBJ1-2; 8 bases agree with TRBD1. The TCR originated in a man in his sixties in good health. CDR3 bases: TGTGCCAGCAGGCCGGGACAGGCTAACTATGGCTACACCTTC. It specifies CASRPGQANYGYTF.